This entry concerns a single T cell receptor (beta chain). The data are from a study of blood T cell repertoires in COVID-19. About the research overall: Acute and convalescent COVID-19 samples came from the United States, Italy and Spain.

Using immunoSEQ multiplex PCR, the repertoire was profiled, and TCRdb retains in-frame clones only, with some absent. The sample includes some 340,000 clones, around 88% seen only once; the top ten take 2.5% to 3%. This TCR derives from a man aged 25-45 years with active or convalescent COVID-19. The source material was peripheral blood.

CDR3 DNA sequence: TGTGCCAGCAGCCCACGGGGGGACGGTAACTATGGCTACACCTTC. This sequence encodes CASSPRGDGNYGYTF. The chain links TRBV7-9 to TRBJ1-2; D may be TRBD1 (5 bases). V lost 5 bases and J lost 1, with 14 bases in between. CDR3 size: 15 residues. Germline V gene data show CDR1 as SEHNR and CDR2 as FQNEAQ (reference sequence).